A single sample gave rise to the 13 T cell receptor beta chains below, sequenced in a study of T cells expressing NK-cell markers. TCRdb re-called the 5' RACE reads, yielding one record per CDR3 amino acid sequence without DNA. Recorded for this sample: 200,000 to 300,000 distinct CDR3 sequences. Sequenced input: blood T cells: a sorted CD56 or NKG2C T cell subset, CD4+ or CD8+ T cells, or bulk PBMC T cells (not recorded which). These receptors were collected from a young man in good health.

The V gene is TRBV5-1, the J gene TRBJ2-7; TCRdb names TRBD2, which stays unverified in the absence of DNA. The CDR3 covers 16 residues. Per germline, CDR1 SGHRS and CDR2 YFSETQ. The CDR3 loop reads CASSRRGLAGPYEQYF.

The chain combines TRBV24-1 with TRBJ2-5; checking the TCRdb D call of TRBD2 is not possible without DNA. This CDR3 comprises 20 residues. CDR1 is KGHDR and CDR2 is SFDVKD in the germline V gene. CDR3 region: CATSDPGTSGRAKSPETQYF.

The chain combines TRBV12-3 or TRBV12-4 with TRBJ1-6. The CDR3 is made up of 12 amino acids. CDR3 sequence reads: CASSLYYSPLHF.

V and J are TRBV27 and TRBJ1-1; lacking DNA, the TRBD1 call made by TCRdb goes unchecked. This CDR3 comprises 16 residues. Germline V gene sequence: CDR1 MNHEY, CDR2 SMNVEV (reference sequence). The CDR3 sequence: CASSLWGTDMNTEAFF.

The chain is built from TRBV3-1 and TRBJ2-7; TCRdb designates TRBD1, a call that cannot be tested without DNA. Germline V gene sequence: CDR1 LGHDT, CDR2 YNNKEL (reference sequence). The length of the CDR3 is 12 residues. The CDR3 loop is CASSRRGNEQYF.

The chain couples TRBV7-2 to TRBJ2-5; TCRdb designates TRBD1, a call that cannot be tested without DNA. From germline, CDR1 is SGHTA and CDR2 FQGNSA. This CDR3 region has 12 residues. The CDR3 sequence: CASYLGGGPQYF.

The chain combines TRBV18 with TRBJ1-4. CDR3 size: 15 residues. The germline V gene encodes CDR1 KGHSH and CDR2 LQKENI. CDR3 residues: CASSRRGSPNEKLFF.

This chain connects TRBV20-1 to TRBJ2-4; TCRdb selects TRBD2, and the lack of DNA leaves this call unchecked. This CDR3 has 13 amino acids. Germline V gene lookup returns CDR1 DFQATT and CDR2 SNEGSKA (reference sequence). The chain's CDR3 is CSAPQIAKNIQYF.

The chain has TRBV29-1 and TRBJ2-4; TCRdb's D gene call, TRBD1, goes unchecked for lack of DNA. This CDR3 spans 13 amino acids. Germline CDR1 reads SQVTM; CDR2 reads ANQGSEA. CDR3 sequence: CSVARRLGDIQYF.

This chain joins TRBV18 and TRBJ1-5; lacking DNA, the TRBD1 call made by TCRdb goes unchecked. The CDR3 runs 14 residues. The V gene's germline CDR1 is KGHSH and CDR2 LQKENI. CDR3 amino acids: CASSPRKGEQPQHF.

CDR3 amino acids: CASSGPWDEQFF. The gene calls are TRBV5-6 and TRBJ2-1; the D call from TCRdb, TRBD2, cannot be confirmed without DNA. The CDR3 runs to 12 residues. Germline V gene lookup returns CDR1 SGHDT and CDR2 YYEEEE.

The chain links TRBV30 to TRBJ2-1; checking the TCRdb D call of TRBD2 is not possible without DNA. Looked up from germline, CDR1 is GTSNPN and CDR2 is SVGIG (reference sequence). This CDR3 has 17 residues. CDR3 region: CAWSVPGGPRSYNEQFF.

V gene TRBV20-1 combines with J gene TRBJ2-2; the D call of TRBD2 rests on TCRdb alone, since no DNA is present to check it. The germline CDR1 and CDR2 sequences are DFQATT and SNEGSKA (reference sequence). The CDR3 is 16 residues long. CDR3 sequence: CSAPRVGGDNTGELFF.